A single sample is the source of the 31 T cell receptor beta chains below, sequenced in a study of blood T cell repertoires in COVID-19. Repertoires were generated with immunoSEQ multiplex PCR, while TCRdb's copy carries only in-frame clones and drops some. The sample yields some 200,000 clones, roughly four fifths seen once. Input material: peripheral blood. The receptor source for this set is a woman between 65 and 79 years old with COVID-19, enrolled during active disease.

CDR3: CASSLQGAMYEQYF. CDR3 bases: TGTGCCAGCAGCTTACAGGGGGCAATGTACGAGCAGTACTTC. The chain is built from TRBV5-5 and TRBJ2-7; 9 nucleotides line up with TRBD1. With 2 bases clipped from V and 4 bases from J, the junction kept 4 bases outside the gene matches. The CDR3 is 14 amino acids. Germline CDR1 reads SGHKS; CDR2 reads YYEKEE (reference sequence).

The count of this clone is one. The CDR3 here is CASSFEGAQNNSPLHF. The CDR3 nucleotides are TGTGCCAGCAGTTTTGAGGGGGCGCAGAATAATTCACCCCTCCACTTT. V usage is TRBV28 and J usage is TRBJ1-6, with TRBD1 identical over 7 bases. J was trimmed by 5 bases and V by 3 bases; bases with no gene match: 7. CDR3 size: 16 residues. The germline V gene encodes CDR1 MDHEN and CDR2 SYDVKM.

V usage is TRBV5-1 and J usage is TRBJ1-5, with D possibly matching TRBD1 (6 bases). The CDR3 has 14 residues. Trimming stripped 2 bases from V and 7 bases from J, with 13 bases between. Germline CDR1 reads SGHRS; CDR2 reads YFSETQ. The CDR3 reads CASSLQGGWQPQHF. In nucleotides, the CDR3 is TGCGCCAGCAGCTTACAGGGTGGCTGGCAGCCCCAGCATTTT.

In the case of this clone: Within the sample, other DNA sequences also encode this same CDR3. The V and J genes are TRBV10-3 and TRBJ1-3; 7 bases align to TRBD1. Losses at the gene ends were 9 bases for V and 2 bases for J; bases not matched to a gene: 4. The CDR3 totals 13 residues. Germline-derived CDR1 and CDR2 are ENHRY and SYGVKD. The CDR3 loop reads CAISQGAGNTIYF. Here the CDR3 DNA reads TGTGCCATTTCCCAGGGGGCTGGAAACACCATATATTTT.

This sequence joins TRBV2 and TRBJ2-7; 9 bases align to TRBD1. This CDR3 is built from 15 residues. V gave up 9 bases and J gave up 3 bases; unmatched junction bases: 12. Germline-derived CDR1 and CDR2 are SNHLY and FYNNEI. The CDR3 spells CASLRLPGQGYEQYF. DNA for the CDR3: TGTGCCAGTTTACGATTACCGGGACAGGGCTACGAGCAGTACTTC. Full variable domain (outside the CDR3, taken from reference TRBV2 and TRBJ2-7): EPEVTQTPSHQVTQMGQEVILRCVPISNHLYFYWYRQILGQKVEFLVSFYNNEISEKSEIFDDQFSVERPDGSNFTLKIRSTKLEDSAMYFCASLRLPGQGYEQYFGPGTRLTVT.

The V and J genes are TRBV13 and TRBJ2-4, with D unclear. The germline V gene encodes CDR1 PRHDT and CDR2 FYEKMQ (reference sequence). The CDR3 contains 15 residues. V was shortened by 2 bases and J by 8 bases, with 16 bases between the two germline ends. CDR3 loop: CASSLNVPGADIQYF. CDR3 bases: TGTGCCAGCAGCTTAAATGTCCCCGGTGCGGACATTCAGTACTTC.

This clone came up once. This chain joins TRBV27 and TRBJ1-5; TRBD1 agrees at 9 bases. Germline V CDR1 and CDR2: MNHEY, SMNVEV (reference sequence). Trimming at V came to 6 bases and at J to 2 bases, leaving 8 bases not matched to a gene. The CDR3 length is 16 residues. The CDR3 here is CASRALDRGGNQPQHF. CDR3 DNA sequence: TGTGCCAGCAGGGCCCTGGACAGGGGAGGCAATCAGCCCCAGCATTTT.

The rearrangement links TRBV30 to TRBJ2-3; D not certain. This CDR3 region has 11 residues. V lost 3 bases and J 9 bases, leaving 10 bases between the germline ends. From germline, CDR1 is GTSNPN and CDR2 SVGIG (reference sequence). The CDR3 loop reads CAWSPIGTQYF. Written as DNA, the CDR3 is TGTGCCTGGAGCCCTATCGGGACGCAGTATTTT.

The chain employs TRBV2 and TRBJ1-1; maybe TRBD1 (5 bases). Trimming stripped 4 bases from V and 6 bases from J, with 12 bases between. The CDR3 sequence is 13 residues long. Germline values: CDR1 SNHLY, CDR2 FYNNEI. CDR3 DNA sequence: TGTGCCAGCAGTGGACAGTTACGCGCTGAAGCTTTCTTT. Translating gives CASSGQLRAEAFF.

The gene calls are TRBV6-5 and TRBJ2-1; D perhaps matches TRBD2 (6 bases). CDR3 length: 15 residues. From germline, CDR1 is MNHEY and CDR2 SVGAGI. The germline V and J ends were trimmed by 0 bases and 5 bases, with 11 bases remaining between them. This CDR3 is CASSYSPGADNEQFF. CDR3 DNA sequence: TGTGCCAGCAGTTACTCCCCGGGAGCGGACAATGAGCAGTTCTTC.

This clone was detected a few times. The genes are TRBV7-2 and TRBJ1-3, with a possible D match to TRBD1 (5 bases). CDR3 length: 12 residues. V gave up 5 bases and J gave up 5 bases, with 7 bases separating them. Germline CDR1 reads SGHTA; CDR2 reads FQGNSA. In DNA form, the CDR3 reads TGTGCCAGCAGCGCGGACAGAAACACCATATATTTT. This sequence encodes CASSADRNTIYF. Looking up the rest from reference TRBV7-2 and TRBJ1-3 gives the full variable domain: GAGVSQSPSNKVTEKGKDVELRCDPISGHTALYWYRQSLGQGLEFLIYFQGNSAPDKSGLPSDRFSAERTGGSVSTLTIQRTQQEDSAVYLCASSADRNTIYFGEGSWLTVV.

V usage is TRBV1 and J usage is TRBJ2-1; TRBD2 was called by the table and not checked on the DNA. TRBV1 represents a pseudogene. The CDR3 contains 15 residues. The CDR3 DNA reads as TGCACCAGCATGCCCACTAGCGTTCCCTACAATGAGCAGTTCTTC. Amino acid sequence: CTSMPTSVPYNEQFF.

The rearrangement links TRBV28 to TRBJ2-1, with TRBD2 matching 12 bases. Unmatched junction bases numbered 10, after V lost 6 bases and J lost 4 bases. This CDR3 is built from 17 residues. Per the germline V gene, CDR1 is MDHEN and CDR2 is SYDVKM. The CDR3 region is CASSHGRTSGVYNEQFF. The CDR3 region has the DNA TGTGCCAGCAGCCATGGAAGGACTAGCGGGGTTTACAATGAGCAGTTCTTC.

This chain links TRBV27 with TRBJ1-5; the match to TRBD1 covers 7 bases. Germline V gene data show CDR1 as MNHEY and CDR2 as SMNVEV (reference sequence). The trim removed 0 bases at V and 7 bases at J, leaving 6 bases unmatched. CDR3 size: 15 residues. Here the CDR3 reads CASSLSMDRNQPQHF. The CDR3 bases are TGTGCCAGCAGTTTATCGATGGACAGGAACCAGCCCCAGCATTTT.

V usage is TRBV5-6 and J usage is TRBJ2-1, with a possible D match to TRBD2 (5 bases). CDR1 is SGHDT and CDR2 is YYEEEE in the germline V gene. V lost 0 bases to trimming and J lost 6 bases, with 13 bases between them. This CDR3 spans 15 amino acids. CDR3: CASSLVLDYGNEQFF. For the CDR3, the DNA is TGTGCCAGCAGCTTGGTATTAGACTACGGCAATGAGCAGTTCTTC. The full variable domain, completed using reference TRBV5-6 and TRBJ2-1, is DAGVTQSPTHLIKTRGQQVTLRCSPKSGHDTVSWYQQALGQGPQFIFQYYEEEERQRGNFPDRFSGHQFPNYSSELNVNALLLGDSALYLCASSLVLDYGNEQFFGPGTRLTVL.

This clone has more than one count but fewer than ten. Other DNA sequences in the same sample also yield this CDR3. The chain has TRBV18 and TRBJ1-5, with a weak D call TRBD1 (6 bases). The CDR3 has 16 amino acids. The V end lost 3 bases, the J end lost 0 bases, and 12 bases lay between the germline ends. Per germline, CDR1 KGHSH and CDR2 LQKENI. The chain's CDR3 is CASSPDRGDSNQPQHF. The CDR3 DNA reads as TGTGCCAGCTCACCGGACAGAGGCGATAGCAATCAGCCCCAGCATTTT.

The rearrangement uses TRBV18 and TRBJ1-4; 10 bases are shared with TRBD1. The CDR3 extends over 14 amino acids. J lost 6 bases, V lost 3 bases, and 1 base had no gene match. From germline, CDR1 is KGHSH and CDR2 LQKENI. This CDR3 reads CASSPGTGDEKLFF. In DNA form, the CDR3 reads TGTGCCAGCTCACCGGGGACAGGGGATGAAAAACTGTTTTTT.

The J gene is TRBJ2-2, the V gene TRBV28; 15 bases are shared with TRBD2. Losses at the gene ends were 5 bases for V and 7 bases for J; bases not matched to a gene: 11. CDR1 and CDR2 (germline): MDHEN, SYDVKM. The CDR3 totals 18 residues. This chain's CDR3 is CASSPAGLAGGPGGELFF. DNA for the CDR3: TGTGCCAGCAGTCCAGCCGGACTAGCGGGAGGGCCAGGCGGGGAGCTGTTTTTT.

The chain's CDR3 is CASSLRGGVSQPQHF. In DNA, the CDR3 is TGTGCCAGCAGCCTCCGCGGAGGGGTGAGTCAGCCCCAGCATTTT. This sequence joins TRBV6-2 or TRBV6-3 and TRBJ1-5, with D maybe TRBD1 (5 bases). The germline V and J ends were trimmed by 6 bases and 6 bases, with 18 bases remaining between them. In germline, CDR1 is MNHEY, CDR2 SVGEGT. The CDR3 covers 15 residues.

This clone came up a few times. The chain combines TRBV9 with TRBJ1-2; D is possibly TRBD1 (6 bases). Germline CDR1 reads SGDLS; CDR2 reads YYNGEE. CDR3 length: 16 residues. V was clipped by 0 bases and J by 7 bases, with 19 bases between them. CDR3 in DNA: TGTGCCAGCAGCGTAGAAGTGAACAGGGACTATGGTGGCTACACCTTC. It translates to CASSVEVNRDYGGYTF. The full variable domain, in which reference TRBV9 and TRBJ1-2 provide the parts outside the CDR3, is DSGVTQTPKHLITATGQRVTLRCSPRSGDLSVYWYQQSLDQGLQFLIQYYNGEERAKGNILERFSAQQFPDLHSELNLSSLELGDSALYFCASSVEVNRDYGGYTFGSGTRLTVV.

V usage is TRBV29-1 and J usage is TRBJ1-5; D call uncertain. Deletions cut 5 bases from V and 5 bases from J, with 13 bases between. Germline CDR1 SQVTM, CDR2 ANQGSEA. This CDR3 has 13 residues. DNA of the CDR3: TGCAGCGTTCGATGGGGAGCCGATCAGCCCCAGCATTTT. It specifies CSVRWGADQPQHF.

Turning to this clone: This sequence may be a read error, since a much larger clone differs from it by one base. Other nucleotide sequences in the sample specify the same CDR3. The chain carries TRBV19 and TRBJ1-5, with unresolved D. This CDR3 has 15 amino acids. Per germline, CDR1 LNHDA and CDR2 SQIVND (reference sequence). With 3 bases removed from V and 2 bases from J, the gap between germline ends came to 11 bases. CDR3 loop: CASSIRVEGNQPQHF. In nucleotides, the CDR3 is TGTGCCAGTAGTATTAGGGTGGAGGGCAATCAGCCCCAGCATTTT.

This sequence joins TRBV4-3 and TRBJ2-1; perhaps TRBD1 as D (5 bases). Between the trimmed V and J ends, which lost 0 bases and 9 bases, there was a span of 12 bases. Germline V lookup: CDR1 LGHNA, CDR2 YSLEER. This CDR3 spans 14 amino acids. The CDR3 DNA sequence: TGCGCCAGCAGCCAAGATAGTTGGGGCCGTGAGCAGTTCTTC. Translation gives CASSQDSWGREQFF.

CDR3 bases: TGTGCCAGCAGCTTGGGGACAGGGAATAGCAATCAGCCCCAGCATTTT. Encoded protein: CASSLGTGNSNQPQHF. The chain links TRBV5-6 to TRBJ1-5; TRBD1 aligns across 8 bases. The V segment lost 0 bases and the J segment 0 bases; nucleotides outside the gene matches: 2. The CDR3 length is 16 residues. Looked up from germline, CDR1 is SGHDT and CDR2 is YYEEEE.

The chain combines TRBV7-2 with TRBJ2-5; a possible D gene is TRBD2 (7 bases). This CDR3 is 14 amino acids long. The V end was cut by 6 bases, the J end by 3 bases, with 14 bases between. Germline CDR1 and CDR2: SGHTA and FQGNSA. CDR3 in DNA: TGTGCCAGCAGTCTAGAGGGGGGGGAAGAGACCCAGTACTTC. Its translation is CASSLEGGEETQYF.

The chain links TRBV10-3 to TRBJ2-1, with D tentatively TRBD2 (5 bases). Germline V CDR1 and CDR2: ENHRY, SYGVKD. Trimming took 2 bases from V and 16 from J, leaving 12 bases between them. The CDR3 has 11 amino acids. CDR3 in DNA: TGTGCCATCAGTGAGGGGGTGGAGGTTTTCTTC. Translating gives CAISEGVEVFF.

In its sample, this clone was seen once. The J gene is TRBJ2-7, the V gene TRBV6-5; 11 bases line up with TRBD2. The V gene's germline CDR1 is MNHEY and CDR2 SVGAGI. The V and J ends lost 6 bases and 7 bases, in that order; junction bases with no gene match: 11. CDR3 length: 15 residues. CDR3 residues: CASSLTSGSLGEQYF. The CDR3 DNA reads TGTGCCAGCAGCTTAACTAGCGGGAGTTTGGGTGAGCAGTACTTC.

This clone showed up just once. V usage is TRBV5-4 and J usage is TRBJ2-3; TRBD2 aligns across 11 bases. The junction had 5 bases not matched to a gene; V was cut back by 1 base and J by 4 bases. Germline V gene data show CDR1 as SGHNT and CDR2 as YYREEE (reference sequence). The CDR3 contains 16 residues. CDR3 coding DNA: TGTGCCAGCAGCTTGAAACTAGCGGGAGTATCAGATACGCAGTATTTT. As protein: CASSLKLAGVSDTQYF.

The chain is built from TRBV15 and TRBJ2-1, with 10 bases fitting TRBD1. The CDR3 spans 16 residues. Losses at the gene ends were 2 bases for V and 2 bases for J; bases not matched to a gene: 3. Germline loops: CDR1 LNHNV, CDR2 YYDKDF (reference sequence). As DNA, the CDR3 is TGTGCCACCAGCAGAATAGGACAGGGGGCCTACAATGAGCAGTTCTTC. Translating gives CATSRIGQGAYNEQFF.

The chain joins TRBV30 to TRBJ1-6; perhaps TRBD1 as D (6 bases). Per germline, CDR1 GTSNPN and CDR2 SVGIG (reference sequence). This CDR3 region has 14 residues. Trimming took 3 bases from V and 8 from J, leaving 14 bases between them. This CDR3 reads CAWSQGKGYSPLHF. The CDR3, as DNA: TGTGCCTGGAGCCAGGGGAAAGGGTATTCACCCCTCCACTTT.

This clone was counted only a few times. The chain has TRBV7-2 and TRBJ2-5; 7 nucleotides line up with TRBD2. The V and J ends lost 5 bases and 4 bases, in that order; junction bases with no gene match: 10. Germline loops: CDR1 SGHTA, CDR2 FQGNSA. The CDR3 consists of 15 residues. CDR3 in DNA: TGTGCCAGCAGCCTTGGACTAGTCGAAAGAGAGACCCAGTACTTC. This encodes CASSLGLVERETQYF.